Shown below are 32 T cell receptor beta chains from a single sample sequenced in a study of beta chain features in type 1 diabetes (dated by TCRdb to the late 2010s). Libraries were made using the immunoSEQ multiplex PCR assay. All of the isolated RNA was reverse transcribed with the High Capacity cDNA Reverse Transcription Kit, so expressed TCRB transcripts were sequenced. In its TCRdb copy, this immuneACCESS table keeps in-frame sequences only and misses some clones. Where compared with another copy, unresolved V genes explain less than half of these, and the others have no known cause. The sample yields 400,000 to 600,000 clones; 30% were counted once. 0.05% to 0.065% of the sample is in the top ten clones. The sample was naive CD4+ T cells from blood. The sample's cell subset or site label is to be understood as: true naive CD4+ T cells. These receptors came from a man between 18 and 29 years old in good health.

There are a few counts of this clone. V and J are TRBV19 and TRBJ2-3, with D possibly being TRBD1 (6 bases). The germline gives CDR1 LNHDA, CDR2 SQIVND (reference sequence). The V and J ends lost 9 bases and 1 base respectively, with 11 bases between them. The CDR3 extends over 13 amino acids. The CDR3 protein is CASGQSRTDTQYF. CDR3 nucleotide sequence: TGTGCCAGCGGACAGTCCCGCACAGATACGCAGTATTTT. Full variable domain (outside the CDR3, taken from reference TRBV19 and TRBJ2-3): DGGITQSPKYLFRKEGQNVTLSCEQNLNHDAMYWYRQDPGQGLRLIYYSQIVNDFQKGDIAEGYSVSREKKESFPLTVTSAQKNPTAFYLCASGQSRTDTQYFGPGTRLTVL.

The chain combines TRBV15 with TRBJ2-5, with D uncertain. Trimming took off 3 bases at V and 2 bases at J, with 13 bases between the two ends. This CDR3 contains 15 residues. CDR1 is LNHNV, CDR2 YYDKDF, per germline (reference sequence). The DNA for the CDR3 is TGTGCCACCAGCAGCAGCAGGCTTTCTCAAGAGACCCAGTACTTC. This sequence encodes CATSSSRLSQETQYF.

This clone was seen only a few times. This sequence joins TRBV6-6 and TRBJ1-4; D perhaps matches TRBD1 (5 bases). CDR3 length: 15 residues. Germline lookup yields CDR1 MNHNY and CDR2 SVGAGI (reference sequence). V was pared by 0 bases and J by 7 bases, with 12 bases between. This CDR3 is CASSYSKQGPEKLFF. CDR3 bases: TGTGCCAGCAGTTACTCGAAGCAGGGTCCTGAAAAACTGTTTTTT.

This chain uses TRBV7-9 with TRBJ2-7; D remains ambiguous. The CDR3 extends over 13 amino acids. V was trimmed by 2 bases and J by 3 bases, leaving 8 bases between them. Germline V lookup: CDR1 SEHNR, CDR2 FQNEAQ (reference sequence). The CDR3 is CASSLSQDYEQYF. The CDR3 DNA reads TGTGCCAGCAGCTTAAGCCAGGACTACGAGCAGTACTTC. Full variable domain (rest looked up from reference TRBV7-9 and TRBJ2-7): DTGVSQNPRHKITKRGQNVTFRCDPISEHNRLYWYRQTLGQGPEFLTYFQNEAQLEKSRLLSDRFSAERPKGSFSTLEIQRTEQGDSAMYLCASSLSQDYEQYFGPGTRLTVT.

The chain joins TRBV7-3 to TRBJ2-1; 14 bases map to TRBD2. This CDR3 is built from 15 residues. The ends lost 7 bases at V and 10 bases at J; junction bases unmatched: 9. CDR1 is SGHTA, CDR2 FQGTGA, per germline. CDR3 nucleotides: TGTGCCAGCACCCCGGGACTAGCGGGAGTCCGGGAGCAGTTCTTC. It yields the protein CASTPGLAGVREQFF. The full variable domain, its missing parts supplied by reference TRBV7-3 and TRBJ2-1, is GAGVSQTPSNKVTEKGKYVELRCDPISGHTALYWYRQSLGQGPEFLIYFQGTGAADDSGLPNDRFFAVRPEGSVSTLKIQRTERGDSAVYLCASTPGLAGVREQFFGPGTRLTVL.

This sequence joins TRBV14 and TRBJ2-3, with 8 positions matching TRBD1. The CDR3 sequence is 16 residues long. CDR1 SGHDN and CDR2 FVKESK come from the germline V gene. V dropped 4 bases and J dropped 6; count of bases not matched to a gene: 12. The CDR3: CASSRGQGVIGDTQYF. CDR3 DNA sequence: TGTGCCAGCAGCCGCGGACAGGGCGTAATAGGGGATACGCAGTATTTT.

This chain links TRBV11-2 with TRBJ2-3, with D possibly TRBD1 on 5 matching bases. The CDR3 has 13 amino acids. Per germline, CDR1 SGHAT and CDR2 FQNNGV. The germline V and J ends were trimmed by 5 bases and 4 bases, with 10 bases remaining between them. The CDR3 DNA is TGTGCCAGCAGCCAACAGGTGGCAGATACGCAGTATTTT. Protein: CASSQQVADTQYF.

V is TRBV27 and J is TRBJ1-1; D is undetermined. Germline loops: CDR1 MNHEY, CDR2 SMNVEV (reference sequence). Trimming left V 6 bases short and J 6 bases short, with 14 bases between. This CDR3 has 13 residues. The CDR3 protein is CASRSTGRAEAFF. The CDR3 coding sequence is TGTGCCAGCAGATCCACTGGGAGGGCTGAAGCTTTCTTT.

This clone came up a few times. This chain links TRBV30 with TRBJ1-2; TRBD1 matches at 8 bases. This CDR3 has 13 amino acids. Germline loops: CDR1 GTSNPN, CDR2 SVGIG (reference sequence). J gave up 1 base and V 3 bases, and 1 base lay outside the gene matches. CDR3 bases: TGTGCCTGGAGACAGGGGGATAACTATGGCTACACCTTC. Amino acids: CAWRQGDNYGYTF.

This clone has only a few counts. The V gene is TRBV10-3, the J gene TRBJ2-1, with 7 bases aligning to TRBD1. Germline loops: CDR1 ENHRY, CDR2 SYGVKD. V lost 10 bases to trimming and J lost 6 bases; unmatched junction nucleotides: 9. This CDR3 has 13 amino acids. CDR3 loop: CASTGQRGNEQFF. CDR3 bases: TGTGCCAGCACGGGACAGCGAGGCAATGAGCAGTTCTTC.

The rearrangement uses TRBV6-6 and TRBJ2-1; unclear D gene. This CDR3 region has 14 residues. V was clipped by 4 bases and J by 3 bases, with 10 bases between them. Germline V gene data show CDR1 as MNHNY and CDR2 as SVGAGI (reference sequence). In nucleotides, the CDR3 is TGTGCCAGCAGTTTTATCAGCGACTACAATGAGCAGTTCTTC. This sequence encodes CASSFISDYNEQFF.

The rearrangement joins TRBV18 to TRBJ2-1, with 7 bases fitting TRBD1. Trimming cost V 6 bases and J 7 bases; bases outside gene matches: 12. The CDR3 runs 15 residues. Germline-derived CDR1 and CDR2 are KGHSH and LQKENI. CDR3 sequence reads: CASSQGTGAENEQFF. CDR3 DNA: TGTGCCAGCTCCCAGGGCACAGGGGCGGAAAATGAGCAGTTCTTC.

This clone was seen a few times. This chain links TRBV30 with TRBJ2-7; 8 positions agree with TRBD1. Trimming at V came to 5 bases and at J to 6 bases, leaving 6 bases not matched to a gene. The CDR3 has 12 residues. In germline, CDR1 is GTSNPN, CDR2 SVGIG (reference sequence). In DNA form, the CDR3 reads TGTGCCTGGGAAACAGGGGGGAGCGAGCAGTACTTC. It is translated as CAWETGGSEQYF.

The table lists this clone with a few counts. The chain combines TRBV29-1 with TRBJ2-3; D not resolved. Trimming stripped 5 bases from V and 0 bases from J, with 6 bases between. The CDR3 has 12 residues. Per germline, CDR1 SQVTM and CDR2 ANQGSEA. The CDR3 DNA sequence: TGCAGCGTTAAGCCGAGCACAGATACGCAGTATTTT. It encodes CSVKPSTDTQYF.

The V gene is TRBV30, the J gene TRBJ1-2, with D possibly being TRBD1 (6 bases). Trimming shortened V by 0 bases and J by 4 bases, and 12 bases separated the two germline ends. Germline-derived CDR1 and CDR2 are GTSNPN and SVGIG (reference sequence). This CDR3 contains 14 residues. CDR3: CAWSVQGTFYGYTF. The CDR3 DNA reads as TGTGCCTGGAGTGTACAGGGAACCTTCTATGGCTACACCTTC. The full variable domain, rest sourced from reference TRBV30 and TRBJ1-2, is SQTIHQWPATLVQPVGSPLSLECTVEGTSNPNLYWYRQAAGRGLQLLFYSVGIGQISSEVPQNLSASRPQDRQFILSSKKLLLSDSGFYLCAWSVQGTFYGYTFGSGTRLTVV.

This clone was seen a few times. The rearrangement links TRBV7-2 to TRBJ2-3; 7 bases align to TRBD1. The CDR3 loop spans 15 amino acids. Per the germline V gene, CDR1 is SGHTA and CDR2 is FQGNSA. With V trimmed by 5 bases and J by 9 bases, 14 bases remained unmatched. The CDR3 coding sequence is TGTGCCAGCAGCCAACGACAGGGCTTTTCAGGCACGCAGTATTTT. This encodes CASSQRQGFSGTQYF.

J is TRBJ2-2 and V is TRBV5-1; 11 bases map to TRBD2. This CDR3 comprises 15 residues. Unmatched junction bases numbered 3, after V lost 4 bases and J lost 4 bases. CDR1 is SGHRS and CDR2 is YFSETQ in the germline V gene. CDR3 DNA sequence: TGCGCCAGCAGCCCCGGACTAGCGGGCACCGGGGAGCTGTTTTTT. Amino acids: CASSPGLAGTGELFF.

The chain joins TRBV27 to TRBJ2-1, with D uncertain. This CDR3 is built from 12 residues. Trimming cost V 5 bases and J 7 bases, with 9 bases left between them. The germline gives CDR1 MNHEY, CDR2 SMNVEV (reference sequence). CDR3 DNA sequence: TGTGCCAGCAGTCCTCGAAGGAATGAGCAGTTCTTC. It is translated as CASSPRRNEQFF.

This clone came up a few times. The chain recombines TRBV30 with TRBJ2-2, with no clear D. The length of the CDR3 is 11 residues. Per germline, CDR1 GTSNPN and CDR2 SVGIG (reference sequence). The DNA of the CDR3 is TGTTCCTCCGGGAACACCGGGGAGCTGTTTTTT. Its translation is CSSGNTGELFF.

This clone has more than one count but fewer than ten. The J gene is TRBJ1-2, the V gene TRBV7-9, with TRBD1 as a possible D gene (5 bases). With 3 bases removed from V and 4 bases from J, the gap between germline ends came to 9 bases. Germline CDR1 and CDR2: SEHNR and FQNEAQ (reference sequence). The CDR3 sequence is 13 residues long. The CDR3 sequence is CASSLGLSYGYTF. DNA for the CDR3: TGTGCCAGCAGCTTGGGACTGTCCTATGGCTACACCTTC. The entire variable domain, with the rest obtained from reference TRBV7-9 and TRBJ1-2, is as follows: DTGVSQNPRHKITKRGQNVTFRCDPISEHNRLYWYRQTLGQGPEFLTYFQNEAQLEKSRLLSDRFSAERPKGSFSTLEIQRTEQGDSAMYLCASSLGLSYGYTFGSGTRLTVV.

Only a few counts were recorded for this clone. This sequence joins TRBV7-2 and TRBJ2-3, with 10 nucleotides matching TRBD2. The CDR3 runs 16 residues. V was clipped by 5 bases and J by 6 bases; unmatched bases: 11. The germline V gene encodes CDR1 SGHTA and CDR2 FQGNSA. This CDR3 reads CASSDDLAGEGDTQYF. CDR3 bases: TGTGCCAGCAGCGATGACCTAGCGGGAGAGGGGGATACGCAGTATTTT.

This clone appeared a few times. V is TRBV5-4 and J is TRBJ1-1; the match to TRBD1 covers 8 bases. CDR3 length: 13 amino acids. V trimming: 1 base; J trimming: 8 bases; junction bases outside the gene matches: 4. CDR1 is SGHNT, CDR2 YYREEE, per germline (reference sequence). CDR3 sequence reads: CASSLRTGLEAFF. The CDR3 DNA sequence: TGTGCCAGCAGCTTGCGGACAGGGCTGGAAGCTTTCTTT.

The chain couples TRBV5-4 to TRBJ2-5; 11 positions agree with TRBD2. With V trimmed by 0 bases and J by 4 bases, 2 bases remained unmatched. The CDR3 spans 15 residues. The germline V gene has CDR1 SGHNT and CDR2 YYREEE (reference sequence). The CDR3 DNA sequence: TGTGCCAGCAGCTTGGAACTAGCGGGAGCAGAGACCCAGTACTTC. Translated: CASSLELAGAETQYF.

The rearrangement links TRBV7-2 to TRBJ1-3; 7 bases are a match to TRBD1. Germline lookup yields CDR1 SGHTA and CDR2 FQGNSA. V shed 9 bases, J shed 2 bases, and the junction held 1 base outside the gene matches. CDR3 length: 12 residues. The CDR3 coding sequence is TGTGCCAGGGGACAGCCTGGAAACACCATATATTTT. This codes for CARGQPGNTIYF.

The chain is built from TRBV5-4 and TRBJ2-2; 10 nucleotides match TRBD2. This CDR3 is 16 amino acids long. Germline V CDR1 and CDR2: SGHNT, YYREEE (reference sequence). J gave up 1 base and V 4 bases, and 4 bases lay outside the gene matches. In DNA, the CDR3 is TGTGCCAGCAGCGCGAGGACTAGCGGGAACACCGGGGAGCTGTTTTTT. It codes for CASSARTSGNTGELFF.

To note about this clone: This specimen includes other DNA sequences encoding the same CDR3. The chain employs TRBV18 and TRBJ2-5; D may be TRBD1 (5 bases). V lost 3 bases, J lost 1 base, and 9 bases lay in between. CDR3 length: 14 amino acids. CDR1 and CDR2 (germline): KGHSH, LQKENI. In DNA, the CDR3 is TGTGCCAGCTCACCTGGACAAATCCAAGAGACCCAGTACTTC. It encodes CASSPGQIQETQYF.

In its sample, this clone was seen a few times. The chain recombines TRBV14 with TRBJ2-5; a possible D gene is TRBD2 (6 bases). The CDR3 runs to 13 residues. The germline V and J ends were trimmed by 1 base and 6 bases, with 9 bases remaining between them. The germline V gene encodes CDR1 SGHDN and CDR2 FVKESK. CDR3 region: CASSQGTSQTQYF. For the CDR3, the DNA is TGTGCCAGCAGCCAAGGAACTAGCCAGACCCAGTACTTC. Full variable domain (missing parts from reference TRBV14 and TRBJ2-5): EAGVTQFPSHSVIEKGQTVTLRCDPISGHDNLYWYRRVMGKEIKFLLHFVKESKQDESGMPNNRFLAERTGGTYSTLKVQPAELEDSGVYFCASSQGTSQTQYFGPGTRLLVL.

This clone occurred a few times. V gene TRBV10-3 combines with J gene TRBJ2-7, with a weak D call TRBD2 (6 bases). CDR1 is ENHRY and CDR2 is SYGVKD in the germline V gene. The CDR3 has 15 amino acids. The V and J ends lost 3 bases and 5 bases respectively, with 17 bases between them. DNA of the CDR3: TGTGCCATCAGTGAACCCAACTCAGGGAGGAACGAGCAGTACTTC. It translates to CAISEPNSGRNEQYF.

This clone was counted between two and nine times. The chain employs TRBV6-1 and TRBJ2-7; 9 nucleotides line up with TRBD2. CDR3 length: 14 amino acids. Trimming removed 3 bases from V and 6 bases from J; junction bases left unmatched: 6. Per the germline V gene, CDR1 is MNHNS and CDR2 is SASEGT. CDR3 sequence reads: CASSEASGIREQYF. Here the CDR3 DNA reads TGTGCCAGCAGTGAGGCTAGCGGGATTCGCGAGCAGTACTTC.

The V gene is TRBV5-1, the J gene TRBJ2-5; D unclear. Germline lookup yields CDR1 SGHRS and CDR2 YFSETQ. The CDR3 runs 15 residues. The ends were cut back, 3 bases at V and 3 bases at J, with 15 bases in the middle. DNA of the CDR3: TGCGCCAGCAGCTCTTCGGGCGGTTCTGAAGAGACCCAGTACTTC. Translating it yields CASSSSGGSEETQYF.

The rearrangement joins TRBV9 to TRBJ2-1, with no clear D. V lost 1 base, J lost 4 bases, and 6 bases lay in between. Germline CDR1 reads SGDLS; CDR2 reads YYNGEE. The CDR3 is made up of 13 amino acids. CDR3 protein: CASSVQVYNEQFF. The CDR3 region has the DNA TGTGCCAGCAGCGTACAGGTATACAATGAGCAGTTCTTC.

The count of this clone is one. V gene TRBV9 combines with J gene TRBJ1-2; the D gene is possibly TRBD1 (5 bases). This CDR3 comprises 14 residues. V shed 4 bases and J shed 4 bases, with 14 bases lying between them. Germline V gene data show CDR1 as SGDLS and CDR2 as YYNGEE. CDR3 DNA: TGTGCCAGCAGCCCCCGACAGTACGCCTATGGCTACACCTTC. It encodes CASSPRQYAYGYTF.